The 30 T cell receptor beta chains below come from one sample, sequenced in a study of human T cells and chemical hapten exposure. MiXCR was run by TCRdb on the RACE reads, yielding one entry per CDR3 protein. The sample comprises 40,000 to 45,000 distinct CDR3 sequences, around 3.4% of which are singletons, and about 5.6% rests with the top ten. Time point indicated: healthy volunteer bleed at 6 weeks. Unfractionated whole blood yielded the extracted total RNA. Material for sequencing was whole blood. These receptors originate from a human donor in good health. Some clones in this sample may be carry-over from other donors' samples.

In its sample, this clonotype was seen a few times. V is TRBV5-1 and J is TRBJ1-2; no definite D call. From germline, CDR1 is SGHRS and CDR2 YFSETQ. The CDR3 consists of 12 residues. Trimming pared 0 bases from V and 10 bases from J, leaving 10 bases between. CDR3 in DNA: TGCGCCAGCAGCTTGGACACCCAGGACTACACCTTC. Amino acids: CASSLDTQDYTF.

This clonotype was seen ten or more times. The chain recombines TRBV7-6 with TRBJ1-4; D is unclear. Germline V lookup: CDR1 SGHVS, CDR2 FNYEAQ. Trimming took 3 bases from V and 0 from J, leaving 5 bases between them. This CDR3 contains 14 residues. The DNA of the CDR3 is TGTGCCAGCAGCTTCGAAGCAACTAATGAAAAACTGTTTTTT. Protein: CASSFEATNEKLFF.

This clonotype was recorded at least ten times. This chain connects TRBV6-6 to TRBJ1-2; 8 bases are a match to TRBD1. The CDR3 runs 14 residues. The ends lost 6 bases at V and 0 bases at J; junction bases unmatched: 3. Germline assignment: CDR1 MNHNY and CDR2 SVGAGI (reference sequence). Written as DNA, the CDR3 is TGTGCCAGCAGGACAGGGGCGTCTAACTATGGCTACACCTTC. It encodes CASRTGASNYGYTF.

The CDR3 protein is CASSHRLAGGPGNEQFF. As DNA, the CDR3 is TGTGCCAGCAGCCACCGACTAGCGGGAGGGCCTGGCAATGAGCAGTTCTTC. This chain joins TRBV11-2 and TRBJ2-1; 14 nucleotides align to TRBD2. The trim removed 5 bases at V and 6 bases at J, leaving 9 bases unmatched. From germline, CDR1 is SGHAT and CDR2 FQNNGV. The CDR3 is 17 amino acids.

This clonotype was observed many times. The DNA of the CDR3 is TGTGCCAGCAGCCAATGGGACAATGAGCAGTTCTTC. Translating it yields CASSQWDNEQFF. The chain links TRBV3-1 to TRBJ2-1; D is ambiguous. This CDR3 contains 12 residues. Per germline, CDR1 LGHDT and CDR2 YNNKEL (reference sequence). V was trimmed by 2 bases and J by 5 bases, leaving 4 bases between them.

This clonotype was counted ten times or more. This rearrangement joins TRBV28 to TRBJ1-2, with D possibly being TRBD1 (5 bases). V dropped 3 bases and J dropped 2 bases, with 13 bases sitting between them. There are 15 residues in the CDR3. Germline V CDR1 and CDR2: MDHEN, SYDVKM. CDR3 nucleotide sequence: TGTGCCAGCAGTTTCCCCCAAGACAGAAACTATGGCTACACCTTC. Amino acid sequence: CASSFPQDRNYGYTF.

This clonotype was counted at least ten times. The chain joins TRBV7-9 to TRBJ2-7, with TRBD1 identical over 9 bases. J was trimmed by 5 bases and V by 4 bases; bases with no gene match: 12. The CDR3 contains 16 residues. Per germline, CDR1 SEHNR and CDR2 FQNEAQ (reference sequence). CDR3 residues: CASSSHFKTGGNEQYF. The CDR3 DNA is TGTGCCAGCAGCTCTCACTTCAAGACAGGGGGGAACGAGCAGTACTTC.

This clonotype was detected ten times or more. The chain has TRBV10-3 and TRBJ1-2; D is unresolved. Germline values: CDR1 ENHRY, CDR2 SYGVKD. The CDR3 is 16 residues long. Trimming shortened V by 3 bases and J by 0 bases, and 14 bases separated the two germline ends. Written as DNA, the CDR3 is TGTGCCATCAGTGAAGGGTGGAGCGCTTCTAACTATGGCTACACCTTC. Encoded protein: CAISEGWSASNYGYTF.

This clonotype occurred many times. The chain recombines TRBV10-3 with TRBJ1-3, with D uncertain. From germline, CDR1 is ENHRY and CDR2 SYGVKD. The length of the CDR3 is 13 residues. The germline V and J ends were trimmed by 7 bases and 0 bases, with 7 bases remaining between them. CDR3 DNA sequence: TGTGCCATCACCGGGTACTCTGGAAACACCATATATTTT. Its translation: CAITGYSGNTIYF.

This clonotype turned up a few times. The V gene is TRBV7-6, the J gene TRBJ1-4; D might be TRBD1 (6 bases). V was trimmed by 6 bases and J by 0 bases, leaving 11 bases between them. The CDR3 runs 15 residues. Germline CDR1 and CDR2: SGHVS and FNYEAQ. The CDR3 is CASSQGTPTNEKLFF. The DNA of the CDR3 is TGTGCCAGCAGTCAGGGGACCCCAACTAATGAAAAACTGTTTTTT.

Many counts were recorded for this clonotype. The CDR3 coding sequence is TGTGCCAGCAGCCGAACGGTCCAAAGGGATCTGAACACTGAAGCTTTCTTT. Amino acids: CASSRTVQRDLNTEAFF. The V call is TRBV6-5, the J call TRBJ1-1; D gene ambiguous. CDR1 and CDR2 from the germline V gene are MNHEY and SVGAGI. This CDR3 has 17 amino acids. V gave up 6 bases and J gave up 0 bases, with 20 bases separating them.

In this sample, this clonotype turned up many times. This CDR3 is CSAPGGGTYEQYF. The CDR3 DNA sequence: TGCAGTGCTCCAGGCGGGGGGACCTACGAGCAGTACTTC. V usage is TRBV20-1 and J usage is TRBJ2-7, with 8 bases fitting TRBD2. The length of the CDR3 is 13 residues. V shed 5 bases and J 2 bases; nucleotides not matched to a gene: 5. Germline V gene data show CDR1 as DFQATT and CDR2 as SNEGSKA (reference sequence).

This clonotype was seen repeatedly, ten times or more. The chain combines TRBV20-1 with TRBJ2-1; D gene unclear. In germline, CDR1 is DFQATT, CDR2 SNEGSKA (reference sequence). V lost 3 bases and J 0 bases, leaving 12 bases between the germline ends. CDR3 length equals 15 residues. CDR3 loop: CSARGPRGSYNEQFF. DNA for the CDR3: TGCAGTGCTAGGGGCCCGCGCGGCTCCTACAATGAGCAGTTCTTC.

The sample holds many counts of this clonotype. The CDR3 DNA reads as TGCGCCAGCAGCTCAGGGTCTCCTGGAAACACCATATATTTT. It translates to CASSSGSPGNTIYF. The chain combines TRBV5-1 with TRBJ1-3, with D maybe TRBD1 (5 bases). Germline loops: CDR1 SGHRS, CDR2 YFSETQ. Trimming cost V 3 bases and J 2 bases, with 9 bases left between them. The CDR3 sequence is 14 residues long.

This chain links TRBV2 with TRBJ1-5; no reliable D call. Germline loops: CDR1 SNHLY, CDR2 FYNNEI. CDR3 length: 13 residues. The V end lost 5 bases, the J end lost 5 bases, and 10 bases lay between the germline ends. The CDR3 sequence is CASSPRGDQPQHF. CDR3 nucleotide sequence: TGTGCCAGCAGTCCGCGGGGTGATCAGCCCCAGCATTTT.

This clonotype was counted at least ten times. CDR3: CASSPPREETQYF. DNA for the CDR3: TGTGCCAGCAGCCCTCCGAGGGAAGAGACCCAGTACTTC. The chain carries TRBV13 and TRBJ2-5; a weak D match, TRBD2 (5 bases). The germline gives CDR1 PRHDT, CDR2 FYEKMQ (reference sequence). V was pared by 5 bases and J by 3 bases, with 10 bases between. This CDR3 spans 13 amino acids.

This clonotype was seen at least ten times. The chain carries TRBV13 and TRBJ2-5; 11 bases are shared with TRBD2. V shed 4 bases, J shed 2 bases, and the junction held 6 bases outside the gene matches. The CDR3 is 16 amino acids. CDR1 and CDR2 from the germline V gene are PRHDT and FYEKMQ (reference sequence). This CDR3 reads CASSCRLAGSQETQYF. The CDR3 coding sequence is TGTGCCAGCAGCTGCCGACTAGCGGGATCTCAAGAGACCCAGTACTTC.

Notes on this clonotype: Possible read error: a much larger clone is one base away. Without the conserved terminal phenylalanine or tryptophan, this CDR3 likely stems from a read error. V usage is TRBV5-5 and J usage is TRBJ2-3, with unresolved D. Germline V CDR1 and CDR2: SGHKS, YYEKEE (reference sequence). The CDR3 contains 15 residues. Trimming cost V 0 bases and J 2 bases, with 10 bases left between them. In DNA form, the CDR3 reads TGTGCCAGCAGCTTGGAGCCGGAGATCACAGATACGCAGTATTCT. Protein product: CASSLEPEITDTQYS.

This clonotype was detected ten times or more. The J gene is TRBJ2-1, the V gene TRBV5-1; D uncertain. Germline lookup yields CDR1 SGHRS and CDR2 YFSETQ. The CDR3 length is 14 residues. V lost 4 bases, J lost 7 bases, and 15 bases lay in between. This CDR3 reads CASSPGPLVNEQFF. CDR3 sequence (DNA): TGCGCCAGCAGCCCGGGTCCCTTGGTAAATGAGCAGTTCTTC.

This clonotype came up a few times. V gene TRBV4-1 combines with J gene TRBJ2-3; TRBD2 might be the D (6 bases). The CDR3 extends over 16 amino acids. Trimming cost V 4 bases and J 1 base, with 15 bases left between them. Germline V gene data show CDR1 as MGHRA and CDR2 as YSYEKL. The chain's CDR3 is CASSRSSASGTDTQYF. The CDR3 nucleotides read TGCGCCAGCAGCCGCAGTTCGGCTAGCGGCACAGATACGCAGTATTTT.

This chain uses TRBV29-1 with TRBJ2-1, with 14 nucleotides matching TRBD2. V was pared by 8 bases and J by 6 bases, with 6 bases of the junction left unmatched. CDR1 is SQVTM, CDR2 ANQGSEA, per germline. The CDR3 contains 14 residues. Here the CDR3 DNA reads TGCAGCCCGAGCGGACTAGCGGGAGGCAATGAGCAGTTCTTC. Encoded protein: CSPSGLAGGNEQFF.

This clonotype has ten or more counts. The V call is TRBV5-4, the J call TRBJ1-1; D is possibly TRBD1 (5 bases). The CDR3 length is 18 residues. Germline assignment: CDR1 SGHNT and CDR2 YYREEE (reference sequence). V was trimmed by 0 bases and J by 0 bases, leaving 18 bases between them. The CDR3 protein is CASSLGGHFDVLNTEAFF. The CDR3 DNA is TGTGCCAGCAGCTTGGGAGGACATTTCGATGTCCTGAACACTGAAGCTTTCTTT.

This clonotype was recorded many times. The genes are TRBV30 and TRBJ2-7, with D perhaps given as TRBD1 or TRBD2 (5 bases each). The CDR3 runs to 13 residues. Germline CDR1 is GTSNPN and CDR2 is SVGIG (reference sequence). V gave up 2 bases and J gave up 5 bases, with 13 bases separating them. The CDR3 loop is CAWSHQGPHEQYF. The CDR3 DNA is TGTGCCTGGAGTCACCAGGGACCACACGAGCAGTACTTC.

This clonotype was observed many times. CDR3 sequence: CASSESLAGVEQFF. The CDR3 DNA reads TGTGCCAGCAGCGAATCTCTAGCGGGAGTTGAGCAGTTCTTC. V is TRBV7-2 and J is TRBJ2-1, with TRBD2 identical over 10 bases. V trimming: 5 bases; J trimming: 9 bases; junction bases outside the gene matches: 7. The CDR3 runs 14 residues. Germline CDR1 is SGHTA and CDR2 is FQGNSA. Using reference TRBV7-2 and TRBJ2-1 for the parts outside the CDR3, the full variable domain is GAGVSQSPSNKVTEKGKDVELRCDPISGHTALYWYRQSLGQGLEFLIYFQGNSAPDKSGLPSDRFSAERTGGSVSTLTIQRTQQEDSAVYLCASSESLAGVEQFFGPGTRLTVL.

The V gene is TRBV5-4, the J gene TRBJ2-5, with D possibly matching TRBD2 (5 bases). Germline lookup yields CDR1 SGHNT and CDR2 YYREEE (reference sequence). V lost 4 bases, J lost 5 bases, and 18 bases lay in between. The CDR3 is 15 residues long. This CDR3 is CASSPWRLPGETQYF. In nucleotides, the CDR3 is TGTGCCAGCAGCCCCTGGAGGCTACCCGGGGAGACCCAGTACTTC.

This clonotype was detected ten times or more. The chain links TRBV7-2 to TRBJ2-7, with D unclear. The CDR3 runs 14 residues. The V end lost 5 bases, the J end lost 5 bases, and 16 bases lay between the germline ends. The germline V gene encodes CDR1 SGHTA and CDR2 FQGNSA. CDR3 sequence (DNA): TGTGCCAGCAGCCCACGTACTCCTCGGAACGAGCAGTACTTC. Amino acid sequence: CASSPRTPRNEQYF.

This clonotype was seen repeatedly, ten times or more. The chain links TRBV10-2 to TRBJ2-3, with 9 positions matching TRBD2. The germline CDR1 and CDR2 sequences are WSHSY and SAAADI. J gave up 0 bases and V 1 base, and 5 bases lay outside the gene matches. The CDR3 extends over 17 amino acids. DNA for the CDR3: TGCGCCAGCAGTGAGTTTCGTACTAGCGGGAGCACAGATACGCAGTATTTT. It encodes CASSEFRTSGSTDTQYF.

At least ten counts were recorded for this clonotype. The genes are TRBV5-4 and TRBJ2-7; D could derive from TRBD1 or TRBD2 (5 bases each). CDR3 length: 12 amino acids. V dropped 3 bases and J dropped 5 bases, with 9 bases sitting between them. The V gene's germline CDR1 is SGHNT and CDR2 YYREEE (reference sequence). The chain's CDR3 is CASSSRGDEQYF. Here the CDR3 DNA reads TGTGCCAGCAGCTCCAGAGGGGACGAGCAGTACTTC.

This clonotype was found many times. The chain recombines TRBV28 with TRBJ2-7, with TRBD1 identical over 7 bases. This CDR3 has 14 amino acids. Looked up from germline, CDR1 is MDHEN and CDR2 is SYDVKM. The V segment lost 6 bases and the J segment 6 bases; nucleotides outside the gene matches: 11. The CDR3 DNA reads TGTGCCAGCAGATCCGGGACAGTGCCCCTCGAGCAGTACTTC. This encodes CASRSGTVPLEQYF.

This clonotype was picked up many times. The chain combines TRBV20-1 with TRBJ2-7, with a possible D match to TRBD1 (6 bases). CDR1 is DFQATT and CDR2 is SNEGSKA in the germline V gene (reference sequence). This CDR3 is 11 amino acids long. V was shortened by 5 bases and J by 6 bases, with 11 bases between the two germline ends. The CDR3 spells CSALKGGEQYF. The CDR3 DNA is TGCAGTGCTCTCAAAGGGGGCGAGCAGTACTTC.